This is a list of T cell receptor beta chains from one sample in a study of OX40 agonist ivuxolimab in advanced cancers. Data came from immunoSEQ multiplex PCR; TCRdb stores just in-frame clones and leaves some out. The sample has some 70,000 clones, 85% to 95% seen once. This sample comprised CD4+ or CD8+ T cells sorted from blood, obtained in a trial of the OX40 agonist ivuxolimab. The receptors derive from an adult with an advanced solid tumor such as melanoma, head and neck, liver or kidney cancer. Both conserved end residues are part of each CDR3. Each record gives: clone size, V gene, J gene, D gene, CDR3 protein, CDR3 DNA. The D gene is left open where the match is weak. Clone size, where shown, is once, few, many, or a class for clones that have expanded.

-,TRBV2,TRBJ2-7,-,CASRGSAVDEQYF,TGTGCCAGCAGAGGATCCGCCGTCGACGAGCAGTACTTC
-,TRBV29-1,TRBJ2-1,TRBD2,CSCSGRLSYNEQFF,TGCAGCTGTAGCGGGAGACTTTCCTACAATGAGCAGTTCTTC
-,TRBV5-1,TRBJ2-5,TRBD1,CASRLIQGAHETQYF,TGCGCCAGCAGACTTATACAGGGGGCTCACGAGACCCAGTACTTC
-,TRBV5-6,TRBJ2-7,TRBD1,CASSSESGTGAGLYEQYF,TGTGCCAGCAGCAGCGAATCCGGGACAGGGGCGGGCCTCTACGAGCAGTACTTC
once,TRBV7-2,TRBJ2-3,TRBD2,CASSHGGAKYF,TGTGCCAGCAGCCACGGGGGGGCGAAGTATTTT
-,TRBV18,TRBJ2-1,TRBD1,CASSPISGGNEQFF,TGTGCCAGCTCACCGATTTCAGGGGGCAATGAGCAGTTCTTC
-,TRBV9,TRBJ2-7,TRBD2,CASSVATSGYEQYF,TGTGCCAGCAGCGTAGCGACTAGCGGCTACGAGCAGTACTTC
-,TRBV11-3,TRBJ2-7,TRBD2,CASSLKSVAGFYEQYF,TGTGCCAGCAGCTTAAAGTCGGTAGCGGGTTTCTACGAGCAGTACTTC
-,TRBV5-1,TRBJ2-1,-,CASSLVQGGEQFF,TGCGCCAGCAGCTTGGTGCAGGGGGGTGAGCAGTTCTTC
-,TRBV6-1,TRBJ2-3,-,CASIHGGQSDTQYF,TGTGCCAGCATTCATGGGGGCCAATCAGATACGCAGTATTTT
-,TRBV6-1,TRBJ2-1,TRBD1,CASSEAGTGSYNEQFF,TGTGCCAGCAGTGAAGCGGGGACAGGGTCATACAATGAGCAGTTCTTC
-,TRBV19,TRBJ1-5,TRBD1,CASSLGTGFGQPQHF,TGTGCCAGTAGCCTCGGGACAGGGTTCGGTCAGCCCCAGCATTTT
-,TRBV5-1,TRBJ2-2,-,CASSLNRVEAGELFF,TGCGCCAGCAGCTTAAACAGGGTGGAGGCCGGGGAGCTGTTTTTT